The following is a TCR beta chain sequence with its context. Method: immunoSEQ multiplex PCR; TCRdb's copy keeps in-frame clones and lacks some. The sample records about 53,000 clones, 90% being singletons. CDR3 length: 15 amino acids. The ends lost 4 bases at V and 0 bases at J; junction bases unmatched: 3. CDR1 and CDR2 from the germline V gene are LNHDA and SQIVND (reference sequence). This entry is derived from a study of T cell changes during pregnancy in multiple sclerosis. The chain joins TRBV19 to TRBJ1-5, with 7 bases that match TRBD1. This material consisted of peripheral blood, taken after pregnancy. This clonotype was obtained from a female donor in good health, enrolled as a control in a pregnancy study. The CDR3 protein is CASSRGQFSNQPQHF. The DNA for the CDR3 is TGTGCCAGTAGTAGGGGACAGTTTAGCAATCAGCCCCAGCATTTT.